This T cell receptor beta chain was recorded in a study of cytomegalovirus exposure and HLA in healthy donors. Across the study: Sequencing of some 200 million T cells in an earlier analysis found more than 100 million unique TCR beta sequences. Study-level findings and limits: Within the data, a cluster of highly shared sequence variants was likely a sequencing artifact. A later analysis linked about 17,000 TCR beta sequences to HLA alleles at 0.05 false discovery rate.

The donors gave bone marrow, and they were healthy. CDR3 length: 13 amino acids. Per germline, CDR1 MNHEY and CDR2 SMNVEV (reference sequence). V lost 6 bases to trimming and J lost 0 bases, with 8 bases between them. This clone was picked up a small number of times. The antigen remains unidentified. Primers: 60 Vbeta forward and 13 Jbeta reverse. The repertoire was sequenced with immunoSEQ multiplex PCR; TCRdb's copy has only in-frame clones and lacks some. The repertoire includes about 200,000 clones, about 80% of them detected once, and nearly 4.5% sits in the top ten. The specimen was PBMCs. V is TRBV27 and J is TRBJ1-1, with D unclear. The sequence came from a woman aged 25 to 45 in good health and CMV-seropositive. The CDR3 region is CASSVHVNTEAFF. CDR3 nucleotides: TGTGCCAGCAGCGTACACGTGAACACTGAAGCTTTCTTT.